A selection of T cell receptor beta chains follows, all from one sample in a study of regulatory T cells. TCRdb's copy holds only in-frame clones and misses some; the assay was immunoSEQ multiplex PCR. The sample holds tens of thousands of clones, 93% seen once. Sequencing was performed on conventional CD4+ T cells sorted from blood. The receptors stem from a child under 10 years old with CD3G deficiency. Both conserved end residues are part of each CDR3. Each record gives: clone size, V gene, J gene, D gene, CDR3 DNA, CDR3 protein. D genes are given only for firm matches. Not all rows give a size; the values are once, few, many and, for expanded clones, a class.

NA,TRBV6-6,TRBJ2-3,NA,TGTGCCAGCAGCGATCCCCAGGCGCTCTTAACAGATACGCAGTATTTT,CASSDPQALLTDTQYF
NA,TRBV28,TRBJ2-1,TRBD2,TGTGCCAGCAGCCACCGGGGGGATCCGCACAATGAGCAGTTCTTC,CASSHRGDPHNEQFF
NA,TRBV28,TRBJ2-1,NA,TGTGCCAGCAGTTTGATGTGGCAGAATGAGCAGTTCTTC,CASSLMWQNEQFF
NA,TRBV28,TRBJ1-5,TRBD1,TGTGCCAGCAGCCCGACAGGGAGTAGGACTCAGCCCCAGCATTTT,CASSPTGSRTQPQHF
once,TRBV6-5,TRBJ2-5,TRBD2,TGTGCCAGCAGTTACGGGACTAGCGGGAGAGAGACCCAGTACTTC,CASSYGTSGRETQYF
NA,TRBV18,TRBJ2-1,NA,TGTGCCAGCTCACCACAGGACGGGAACAATGAGCAGTTCTTC,CASSPQDGNNEQFF
NA,TRBV28,TRBJ1-2,NA,TGTGCCAGCAGTTCGCACAGGGCAGGCTACACCTTC,CASSSHRAGYTF
NA,TRBV28,TRBJ2-5,TRBD2,TGTGCCAGCAGAGCGGGACTAGCGGGAGAAGAGACCCAGTACTTC,CASRAGLAGEETQYF
NA,TRBV5-1,TRBJ1-2,TRBD1,TGCGCCAGCAGCCCTGGGACAGGCTTTGGCTACACCTTC,CASSPGTGFGYTF
NA,TRBV28,TRBJ1-2,NA,TGTGCCAGCAGTGTAGGGTCTAACGCAAACTATGGCTACACCTTC,CASSVGSNANYGYTF
once,TRBV5-1,TRBJ2-3,NA,TGCGCCAGCAGCTTGTTCTCCGCAGATACGCAGTATTTT,CASSLFSADTQYF
NA,TRBV6-1,TRBJ1-5,TRBD1,TGTGCCAGCAACCCGACAGGGAAGGGCAATCAGCCCCAGCATTTT,CASNPTGKGNQPQHF
NA,TRBV28,TRBJ2-7,TRBD2,TGTGCCAGCAGTTTCCGAATACTAGCGGGAGGCTACGAGCAGTACTTC,CASSFRILAGGYEQYF
few,TRBV28,TRBJ1-2,NA,TGTGCCAGCAGTCCGTGGGGGGGGCTCGGCTACACCTTC,CASSPWGGLGYTF
once,TRBV28,TRBJ2-7,NA,TGTGCCAGCAGTTTAGTCGGCGACGAGCAGTACTTC,CASSLVGDEQYF
NA,TRBV6-6,TRBJ1-1,NA,TGTGCCAGCAGTTACGAGGGGGGGAACACTGAAGCTTTCTTT,CASSYEGGNTEAFF
NA,TRBV11-2,TRBJ2-2,NA,TGTGCCAGCAGCCCCTGGGCAGGGCGGGCCGGGGAGCTGTTTTTT,CASSPWAGRAGELFF
NA,TRBV6-1,TRBJ1-1,TRBD1,TGTGCCAGCAGTCGGACAGGGAAGGGGAACACTGAAGCTTTCTTT,CASSRTGKGNTEAFF
NA,TRBV5-1,TRBJ2-7,TRBD2,TGCGCCAGCAGCCCGGATGGGACTAGCGGTTCCTACGAGCAGTACTTC,CASSPDGTSGSYEQYF
NA,TRBV6-1,TRBJ2-2,TRBD2,TGTGCCAGCGGAAGCGGGAGACGTTTAACCGGGGAGCTGTTTTTT,CASGSGRRLTGELFF
NA,TRBV5-1,TRBJ2-3,TRBD2,TGCGCCAGCAGCTCCGGACTAGCGGGACGAAGCACAGATACGCAGTATTTT,CASSSGLAGRSTDTQYF
NA,TRBV6-1,TRBJ2-1,NA,TGTGCCAGCGAGAGGGCCAGGGGGGATGAGCAGTTCTTC,CASERARGDEQFF
NA,TRBV5-1,TRBJ1-1,NA,TGCGCCAGCAGCTTGGGGGGGGGACCCGAAGCTTTCTTT,CASSLGGGPEAFF
NA,TRBV11-3,TRBJ2-5,TRBD2,TGTGCCAGCAGCTTCGGCGGGAGGGAGACCCAGTACTTC,CASSFGGRETQYF
NA,TRBV4-1,TRBJ2-1,NA,TGCGCCAGCAGCCAAGATGTTACAAATCCGGGACCCGCGCAGTTCTTC,CASSQDVTNPGPAQFF
NA,TRBV6-1,TRBJ2-3,TRBD2,TGTGCCAGCAGTGGGGCAGGGACTAGAGCAGATACGCAGTATTTT,CASSGAGTRADTQYF
NA,TRBV30,TRBJ1-5,NA,TGTGCCTGGAGTAGTCAGCCCCAGCATTTT,CAWSSQPQHF
NA,TRBV5-1,TRBJ2-6,NA,TGCGCCAGCAGCCCCGGACAAGACTCTGGGGCCAACGTCCTGACTTTC,CASSPGQDSGANVLTF
NA,TRBV27,TRBJ2-7,TRBD2,TGTGCCAGCACCCCTGGCCGGCAGGGACTAGCGGGAGCGGAGGAGCAGTACTTC,CASTPGRQGLAGAEEQYF
NA,TRBV5-1,TRBJ2-5,TRBD2,TGCGCCAGCAGCATAGGACTAGCGGGAGAGGGAGAGACCCAGTACTTC,CASSIGLAGEGETQYF
NA,TRBV11-2,TRBJ1-1,NA,TGTGCCAGCAGCTCGACAGATAGGAACACTGAAGCTTTCTTT,CASSSTDRNTEAFF
once,TRBV5-1,TRBJ2-7,NA,TGCGCCAGCAGCTTAGACGGGACCGAGCAGTACTTC,CASSLDGTEQYF
NA,TRBV11-3,TRBJ2-7,NA,TGTGCCAGCAGCCCTACGCCGCGCCCAACCTACGAGCAGTACTTC,CASSPTPRPTYEQYF
NA,TRBV28,TRBJ1-1,NA,TGTGCCAGCAGTACCGGGGGCACTGAAGCTTTCTTT,CASSTGGTEAFF
NA,TRBV6-6,TRBJ2-2,NA,TGTGCCAGCAGAACGGGTACAAACACCGGGGAGCTGTTTTTT,CASRTGTNTGELFF
NA,TRBV28,TRBJ2-7,TRBD2,TGTGCCAGCAGTTTCGGACTAGGGGCAACCTACGAGCAGTACTTC,CASSFGLGATYEQYF
NA,TRBV28,TRBJ2-7,NA,TGTGCCAGCAGTTTACACTCGGGTCCCTACGAGCAGTACTTC,CASSLHSGPYEQYF
NA,TRBV19,TRBJ2-1,TRBD2,TGTGCCAGTAGGAGACTAGCGGGAGGGGACAATGAGCAGTTCTTC,CASRRLAGGDNEQFF
NA,TRBV18,TRBJ2-1,NA,TGTGCCAGCTCACCTCCCGGTTCACGCCGCTACAATGAGCAGTTCTTC,CASSPPGSRRYNEQFF
NA,TRBV6-1,TRBJ1-1,TRBD1,TGTGCCAGCAGTGGCCCTGGACGGAGAGGGGGCGGCAAGGCTTTCTTT,CASSGPGRRGGGKAFF
NA,TRBV4-1,TRBJ1-4,NA,TGCGCCAGCAGCCCAAGGATGGTTTTGGCAGCAACTAATGAAAAACTGTTTTTT,CASSPRMVLAATNEKLFF
NA,TRBV28,TRBJ2-2,TRBD1,TGTGCCAGCAGTTCTCAGACAGGGTCGAACACCGGGGAGCTGTTTTTT,CASSSQTGSNTGELFF
NA,TRBV28,TRBJ1-2,TRBD1,TGTGCCAGCACGGAGGGGACAGACTATGGCTACACCTTC,CASTEGTDYGYTF
NA,TRBV6-1,TRBJ2-7,NA,TGTGCCAGCACCGAAAGGGGCCCCTACGAGCAGTACTTC,CASTERGPYEQYF
NA,TRBV28,TRBJ2-2,NA,TGTGCCAGCAGCGAAACAACTAGCACCGGGGAGCTGTTTTTT,CASSETTSTGELFF